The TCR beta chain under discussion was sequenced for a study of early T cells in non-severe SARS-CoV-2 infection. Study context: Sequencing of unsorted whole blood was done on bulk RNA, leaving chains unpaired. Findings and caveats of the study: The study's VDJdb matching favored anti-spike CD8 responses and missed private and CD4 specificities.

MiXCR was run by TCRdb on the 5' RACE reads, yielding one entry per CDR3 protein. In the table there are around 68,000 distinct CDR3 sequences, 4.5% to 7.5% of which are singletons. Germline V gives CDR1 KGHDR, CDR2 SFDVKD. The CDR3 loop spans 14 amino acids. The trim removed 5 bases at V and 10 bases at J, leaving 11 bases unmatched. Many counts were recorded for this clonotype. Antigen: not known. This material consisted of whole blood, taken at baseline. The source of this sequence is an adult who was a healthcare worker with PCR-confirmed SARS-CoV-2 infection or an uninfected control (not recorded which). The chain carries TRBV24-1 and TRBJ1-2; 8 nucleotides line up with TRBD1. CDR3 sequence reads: CATSGSTGTGDYTF. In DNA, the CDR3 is TGTGCCACCAGTGGATCCACCGGGACAGGAGACTACACCTTC.